Described below is a single T cell receptor beta chain sequence and its context. Antigen: not known. Each donor was a healthy Caucasian individual from Russia, aged roughly 6 to 90. Every donor contributed roughly 10 milliliters of peripheral blood by blood draw. This specimen comes from a study of blood T cells in healthy people across ages. Study-wide findings and caveats: Donors of long life had a larger count of naive CD4+ cells and greater diversity than aged donors.

Primed by a sample-barcoded 5' primer and a J-beta primer mix, a second PCR proceeded for 7 to 11 cycles. Each TCR beta cDNA got a 12-nucleotide random molecular identifier. Via MiXCR, TCRdb re-called the 5' RACE reads, giving one row per CDR3 protein. Among about 1.8 million distinct CDR3 sequences listed, about 50% were seen once. This clonotype was sampled from a woman in her 40s in good health. The sample comprised blood.

The CDR3 loop is CASSSLFWDGAGISNYGYTF. The DNA of the CDR3 is TGTGCCAGCAGTTCCCTCTTTTGGGACGGGGCAGGGATAAGTAACTATGGCTACACCTTC. The rearrangement joins TRBV27 to TRBJ1-2; D perhaps matches TRBD1 (5 bases). CDR1 is MNHEY, CDR2 SMNVEV, per germline (reference sequence). The CDR3 has 20 amino acids. V was shortened by 4 bases and J by 1 base, with 28 bases between the two germline ends.